The source of this TCR beta chain is a study of CD8 T cells in ankylosing spondylitis. Study-wide results and limits: There was a TCR beta motif, made of several highly homologous variants, that appeared characteristic of ankylosing spondylitis blood. Relatively rare in peripheral blood, disease-linked clones were also CD8+. Matched ankylosing spondylitis synovial fluid reportedly contained a significantly enriched population of disease-linked clones. Reactive arthritis synovial fluid and blood previously showed some of these motif variants.

About this clonotype itself: Its target is unknown.

Using its own MiXCR run on the 5' RACE reads, TCRdb lists one record per CDR3 protein. The sample carries 250,000 or so distinct CDR3 sequences, around a tenth recorded once. The CDR3 extends over 19 amino acids. The V segment lost 5 bases and the J segment 4 bases; nucleotides outside the gene matches: 16. CDR1 and CDR2 (germline): SGHVS, FQNEAQ. This chain links TRBV7-8 with TRBJ2-2; 10 bases align to TRBD2. Sequences were obtained from blood, either unsorted or a sorted T cell fraction (not recorded which). The receptor was derived from a male donor with ankylosing spondylitis or in good health (not recorded which). The CDR3 reads CASSRDSDIAGGFTGELFF. CDR3 in DNA: TGTGCCAGCAGCCGAGATTCGGATATAGCGGGAGGATTCACCGGGGAGCTGTTTTTT.